A single sample is the source of the 25 T cell receptor beta chains below, sequenced in a study of cytomegalovirus exposure and HLA in healthy donors. Only in-frame clones appear in the TCRdb table, and some are missing; sequencing was by immunoSEQ multiplex PCR. The repertoire holds about 110,000 clones, approximately 96% seen once, with around 0.65% in the top ten. Input material: PBMCs. Source of these receptors: a woman aged 18-30 years in good health and CMV-seronegative.

V usage is TRBV5-5 and J usage is TRBJ2-5; tentatively, D is TRBD1 (6 bases). Trimming left V 2 bases short and J 4 bases short, with 9 bases between. Germline CDR1 is SGHKS and CDR2 is YYEKEE (reference sequence). The CDR3 runs 13 residues. The CDR3 DNA is TGTGCCAGCAGCTTTCAGGGGCGAGAGACCCAGTACTTC. Its protein product is CASSFQGRETQYF.

The chain has TRBV18 and TRBJ2-5, with D unclear. V was clipped by 3 bases and J by 5 bases, with 4 bases between them. The CDR3 sequence is 11 residues long. From germline, CDR1 is KGHSH and CDR2 LQKENI. CDR3 amino acids: CASSPSETQYF. The CDR3 DNA follows: TGTGCCAGCTCACCGTCGGAGACCCAGTACTTC. The variable domain in full, completed from reference TRBV18 and TRBJ2-5, reads NAGVMQNPRHLVRRRGQEARLRCSPMKGHSHVYWYRQLPEEGLKFMVYLQKENIIDESGMPKERFSAEFPKEGPSILRIQQVVRGDSAAYFCASSPSETQYFGPGTRLLVL.

The rearrangement joins TRBV6-6 to TRBJ2-6; D not resolved. CDR1 and CDR2 from the germline V gene are MNHNY and SVGAGI (reference sequence). The CDR3 has 15 amino acids. Trimming cost V 1 base and J 2 bases, with 6 bases left between them. CDR3 coding DNA: TGTGCCAGCAGTTACTTGGGCGCTGGGGCCAACGTCCTGACTTTC. Protein sequence: CASSYLGAGANVLTF.

V gene TRBV7-6 combines with J gene TRBJ2-3; 9 bases align to TRBD2. Germline V gene lookup returns CDR1 SGHVS and CDR2 FNYEAQ. V lost 6 bases and J lost 8; bases outside the gene matches: 12. The CDR3 runs 15 residues. CDR3 loop: CASRPTGTSSGTQYF. As DNA, the CDR3 is TGTGCCAGCAGACCGACCGGGACTAGCAGTGGTACGCAGTATTTT.

The CDR3 is CASSPPQRSNEQFF. The CDR3 bases are TGTGCCAGCAGCCCCCCGCAAAGGAGTAATGAGCAGTTCTTC. The chain employs TRBV4-2 and TRBJ2-1; D ambiguous. The length of the CDR3 is 14 residues. Germline V CDR1 and CDR2: LGHNA, YNFKEQ. The germline V and J ends were trimmed by 4 bases and 7 bases, with 14 bases remaining between them.

The V and J genes are TRBV19 and TRBJ1-5; 8 bases align to TRBD1. In germline, CDR1 is LNHDA, CDR2 SQIVND (reference sequence). This CDR3 contains 16 residues. J lost 4 bases, V lost 1 base, and 6 bases had no gene match. The CDR3 reads CASSIVTGGSNQPQHF. The DNA for the CDR3 is TGTGCCAGTAGTATAGTAACAGGGGGAAGTAATCAGCCCCAGCATTTT.

The rearrangement joins TRBV30 to TRBJ2-3, with 8 bases fitting TRBD1. This CDR3 contains 14 residues. CDR1 and CDR2 (germline): GTSNPN, SVGIG (reference sequence). V dropped 3 bases and J dropped 7; count of bases not matched to a gene: 9. CDR3 sequence reads: CAWSPGTGPNTQYF. The CDR3 bases are TGTGCCTGGAGCCCAGGGACAGGCCCTAATACGCAGTATTTT.

This rearrangement joins TRBV7-8 to TRBJ2-3, with TRBD1 matching over 7 bases. Germline CDR1 and CDR2: SGHVS and FQNEAQ. This CDR3 spans 16 amino acids. Unmatched junction bases numbered 8, after V lost 3 bases and J lost 2 bases. As DNA, the CDR3 is TGTGCCAGCAGCTTTAGGGGGCGCAACCCCACAGATACGCAGTATTTT. It encodes CASSFRGRNPTDTQYF.

The chain has TRBV9 and TRBJ1-1; D is undetermined. The germline CDR1 and CDR2 sequences are SGDLS and YYNGEE. The V end lost 1 base, the J end lost 3 bases, and 19 bases lay between the germline ends. The CDR3 runs to 17 residues. Here the CDR3 DNA reads TGTGCCAGCAGCGTATACGAGTTGATTGGGGAGGACACTGAAGCTTTCTTT. This gives the protein CASSVYELIGEDTEAFF.

The V call is TRBV7-9, the J call TRBJ2-1; D may be TRBD2 (6 bases). There are 17 residues in the CDR3. Germline V gene lookup returns CDR1 SEHNR and CDR2 FQNEAQ (reference sequence). The V and J ends lost 5 bases and 3 bases respectively, with 20 bases between them. CDR3 sequence: CASSNPLWRGRYNEQFF. The CDR3, as DNA: TGTGCCAGCAGCAATCCCCTCTGGCGGGGCCGCTACAATGAGCAGTTCTTC.

V gene TRBV25-1 combines with J gene TRBJ2-7; possible D gene TRBD2, 6 bases. V was pared by 10 bases and J by 4 bases, with 17 bases between. This CDR3 is built from 13 residues. Germline V gene data show CDR1 as MGHDK and CDR2 as SYGVNS. CDR3: CATRGAGTYEQYF. CDR3 nucleotides: TGTGCCACCCGTGGGGCAGGGACTTACGAGCAGTACTTC.

This chain joins TRBV19 and TRBJ2-3; 14 positions match TRBD2. CDR1 is LNHDA and CDR2 is SQIVND in the germline V gene (reference sequence). Trimming took 5 bases from V and 2 from J; bases not matched to a gene: 6. The CDR3 is made up of 17 amino acids. The CDR3 coding sequence is TGTGCCAGTAGTGGTGGACTAGCGGGGGGACACACAGATACGCAGTATTTT. As protein: CASSGGLAGGHTDTQYF.

This chain uses TRBV7-9 with TRBJ1-1, with D hard to call. Germline V lookup: CDR1 SEHNR, CDR2 FQNEAQ (reference sequence). CDR3 length equals 18 residues. V lost 4 bases to trimming and J lost 0 bases, with 21 bases between them. Here the CDR3 DNA reads TGTGCCAGCAGCTCCCCCGTCGGGGTTCGGGCTATGAACACTGAAGCTTTCTTT. This codes for CASSSPVGVRAMNTEAFF.

V and J are TRBV13 and TRBJ1-2, with 7 bases identical to TRBD1. V shed 2 bases, J shed 0 bases, and the junction held 6 bases outside the gene matches. The CDR3 sequence is 16 residues long. The V gene's germline CDR1 is PRHDT and CDR2 FYEKMQ (reference sequence). CDR3 loop: CASSLFQGTANYGYTF. The CDR3 DNA sequence: TGTGCCAGCAGCTTATTTCAGGGGACAGCTAACTATGGCTACACCTTC.

The rearrangement uses TRBV27 and TRBJ1-4; possibly TRBD1 for D (6 bases). The CDR3 is 17 residues long. With 0 bases removed from V and 4 bases from J, the gap between germline ends came to 15 bases. Germline values: CDR1 MNHEY, CDR2 SMNVEV (reference sequence). CDR3 coding DNA: TGTGCCAGCAGTTTATCGCACCCAGGGGCCCTTAATGAAAAACTGTTTTTT. This gives the protein CASSLSHPGALNEKLFF.

This rearrangement joins TRBV9 to TRBJ1-1, with 7 nucleotides matching TRBD1. The germline gives CDR1 SGDLS, CDR2 YYNGEE. The V segment lost 5 bases and the J segment 3 bases; nucleotides outside the gene matches: 10. CDR3 length equals 15 residues. The CDR3 loop reads CASSRGGAWDTEAFF. The CDR3 DNA follows: TGTGCCAGCAGTAGAGGGGGCGCGTGGGACACTGAAGCTTTCTTT. Drawing the rest from reference TRBV9 and TRBJ1-1, the complete variable domain is DSGVTQTPKHLITATGQRVTLRCSPRSGDLSVYWYQQSLDQGLQFLIQYYNGEERAKGNILERFSAQQFPDLHSELNLSSLELGDSALYFCASSRGGAWDTEAFFGQGTRLTVV.

The chain has TRBV5-6 and TRBJ2-5, with 8 bases lining up with TRBD1. V shed 6 bases and J 0 bases; nucleotides not matched to a gene: 7. CDR3 length: 15 amino acids. The V gene's germline CDR1 is SGHDT and CDR2 YYEEEE. CDR3 nucleotides: TGTGCCAGCATCGGACAGGGAGCTAACCAAGAGACCCAGTACTTC. Its translation: CASIGQGANQETQYF. The full variable domain, its missing parts supplied by reference TRBV5-6 and TRBJ2-5, is DAGVTQSPTHLIKTRGQQVTLRCSPKSGHDTVSWYQQALGQGPQFIFQYYEEEERQRGNFPDRFSGHQFPNYSSELNVNALLLGDSALYLCASIGQGANQETQYFGPGTRLLVL.

The chain joins TRBV7-9 to TRBJ1-2; D not resolved. V was cut by 8 bases and J by 6 bases, with 13 bases left in between. From germline, CDR1 is SEHNR and CDR2 FQNEAQ (reference sequence). The CDR3 has 12 amino acids. The CDR3: CASRIDIHGYTF. The CDR3 nucleotides are TGTGCCAGCCGAATCGACATTCATGGCTACACCTTC.

The chain links TRBV18 to TRBJ2-6; D not certain. Deletions cut 4 bases from V and 0 bases from J, with 10 bases between. The length of the CDR3 is 16 residues. Per germline, CDR1 KGHSH and CDR2 LQKENI. CDR3 sequence: CASSLQSSSGANVLTF. The CDR3 DNA sequence: TGTGCCAGCTCACTTCAGTCCAGCTCTGGGGCCAACGTCCTGACTTTC.

CDR3 DNA: TGTGCCAGCAGTGAAATCCGCGAGGCGCAGTATTTT. Translating it yields CASSEIREAQYF. This chain links TRBV25-1 with TRBJ2-3, with D unclear. The CDR3 length is 12 residues. V lost 2 bases, J lost 10 bases, and 10 bases lay in between. Germline CDR1 and CDR2: MGHDK and SYGVNS.

This chain connects TRBV13 to TRBJ2-1, with 8 bases identical to TRBD2. CDR1 and CDR2 from the germline V gene are PRHDT and FYEKMQ (reference sequence). Trimming at V came to 4 bases and at J to 2 bases, leaving 16 bases not matched to a gene. The CDR3 spans 19 residues. The CDR3 coding sequence is TGTGCCAGCAGCTCAGACAGAACCCGGGGGGGCCGACCCTACAATGAGCAGTTCTTC. This codes for CASSSDRTRGGRPYNEQFF. Using reference TRBV13 and TRBJ2-1 for the parts outside the CDR3, the full variable domain is AAGVIQSPRHLIKEKRETATLKCYPIPRHDTVYWYQQGPGQDPQFLISFYEKMQSDKGSIPDRFSAQQFSDYHSELNMSSLELGDSALYFCASSSDRTRGGRPYNEQFFGPGTRLTVL.

The chain couples TRBV27 to TRBJ2-3; TRBD1 aligns across 8 bases. The CDR3 consists of 17 residues. Germline trimming cut 3 bases from V and 2 bases from J; bases unmatched to any gene: 10. Germline assignment: CDR1 MNHEY and CDR2 SMNVEV (reference sequence). CDR3 region: CASSLSTGVGHTDTQYF. For the CDR3, the DNA is TGTGCCAGCAGTTTGTCGACAGGGGTGGGACACACAGATACGCAGTATTTT.

The rearrangement uses TRBV7-6 and TRBJ1-1; possibly TRBD1 for D (6 bases). The germline V gene encodes CDR1 SGHVS and CDR2 FNYEAQ. The CDR3 covers 15 residues. The germline V and J ends were trimmed by 4 bases and 6 bases, with 18 bases remaining between them. CDR3 sequence (DNA): TGTGCCAGCAGCTCCTTACAGGGAATCGCGTCTGAAGCTTTCTTT. This translates into CASSSLQGIASEAFF.

The chain is built from TRBV27 and TRBJ1-4; D unclear. V was pared by 6 bases and J by 1 base, with 9 bases between. Germline V gene data show CDR1 as MNHEY and CDR2 as SMNVEV (reference sequence). CDR3 length: 14 residues. The DNA for the CDR3 is TGTGCCAGCAGCTTAACATTAACTAATGAAAAACTGTTTTTT. It specifies CASSLTLTNEKLFF. Based on the CDR3 plus reference TRBV27 and TRBJ1-4, the full variable domain is EAQVTQNPRYLITVTGKKLTVTCSQNMNHEYMSWYRQDPGLGLRQIYYSMNVEVTDKGDVPEGYKVSRKEKRNFPLILESPSPNQTSLYFCASSLTLTNEKLFFGSGTQLSVL.

This clone was counted once. This chain uses TRBV5-5 with TRBJ2-7, with D perhaps TRBD2 (7 bases). This CDR3 is 12 amino acids long. Per germline, CDR1 SGHKS and CDR2 YYEKEE (reference sequence). The ends were cut back, 7 bases at V and 4 bases at J, with 12 bases in the middle. The CDR3 spells CASGRGAYEQYF. CDR3 sequence (DNA): TGTGCCAGCGGGAGGGGGGCGTACGAGCAGTACTTC.